The T cell receptor (beta chain) described here comes from a study of response to subunit inactivated influenza vaccine. Regarding the study as a whole: The authors suggested that few new T cells are recruited per seasonal influenza vaccination.

Points on this clonotype: Antigen specificity is unknown.

Using its own MiXCR run on the RT-PCR reads, TCRdb lists one record per CDR3 protein. The data contain over 750,000 distinct CDR3 sequences, about 20% of them singletons. CDR3 length: 15 residues. Germline V gene lookup returns CDR1 SGHRS and CDR2 YFSETQ. V dropped 3 bases and J dropped 5; count of bases not matched to a gene: 6. V and J are TRBV5-1 and TRBJ2-2, with 8 bases aligning to TRBD2. The sequence derives from a man in his fifties who received an inactivated influenza vaccine. Sample: PBMCs from blood, taken roughly 5 days after vaccination. The CDR3 reads CASSYGTSFTGELFF. The CDR3 bases are TGCGCCAGCAGCTACGGGACTAGTTTTACCGGGGAGCTGTTTTTT.